The following is a T cell receptor beta chain sequence with its context. Its antigen is unknown. A read error is possible here, since a much larger clone lies one base away. The entry originates in a study of molecular identifiers for immune sequencing clone quantification. General study results and limits: Spiked-in Jurkat TCR RNA corresponding to one cell was reported as detectable against around 1 million naive cells. Clonotypes surpassing 20 RNA copies contained over 97% of effector molecules, versus under 1% in naive cells.

Bulk libraries came from a prior protocol with listed TCR primers. TCRdb fed the PCR reads into MiXCR, producing one record per CDR3 protein. The table has over 600,000 distinct CDR3 sequences, 15% to 20% seen once. The specimen was naive CD8+ T cells from blood, with Jurkat cell RNA spiked in. Subset in this sample: FACS-sorted CD8+CD4-CCR7+CD45RA+ naive T cells. This receptor was obtained from a human donor in good health. Some libraries in this study had Jurkat cell RNA spiked in.

This CDR3 is CASSSRGPVYEPYF. For the CDR3, the DNA is TGCGCCAGCAGCTCACGAGGGCCGGTCTACGAGCCGTACTTC. J is TRBJ2-7 and V is TRBV5-1, with D perhaps TRBD2 (5 bases). This CDR3 comprises 14 residues. CDR1 is SGHRS and CDR2 is YFSETQ in the germline V gene.